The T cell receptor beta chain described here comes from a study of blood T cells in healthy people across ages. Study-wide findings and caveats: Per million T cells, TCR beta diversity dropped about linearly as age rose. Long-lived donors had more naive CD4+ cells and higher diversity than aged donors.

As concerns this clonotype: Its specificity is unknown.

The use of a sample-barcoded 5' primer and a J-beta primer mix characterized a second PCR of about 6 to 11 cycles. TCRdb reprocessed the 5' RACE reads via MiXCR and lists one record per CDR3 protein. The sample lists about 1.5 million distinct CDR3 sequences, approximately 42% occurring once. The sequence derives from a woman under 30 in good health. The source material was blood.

Here the CDR3 reads CSVEGGVHTGELFF. CDR3 coding DNA: TGCAGCGTTGAAGGAGGGGTCCACACCGGGGAGCTGTTTTTT. The chain is built from TRBV29-1 and TRBJ2-2; D is tentatively TRBD1 or TRBD2 (5 bases each). Germline V gives CDR1 SQVTM, CDR2 ANQGSEA. CDR3 size: 14 residues. Trimming removed 1 base at V and 3 bases at J, with 9 bases between.